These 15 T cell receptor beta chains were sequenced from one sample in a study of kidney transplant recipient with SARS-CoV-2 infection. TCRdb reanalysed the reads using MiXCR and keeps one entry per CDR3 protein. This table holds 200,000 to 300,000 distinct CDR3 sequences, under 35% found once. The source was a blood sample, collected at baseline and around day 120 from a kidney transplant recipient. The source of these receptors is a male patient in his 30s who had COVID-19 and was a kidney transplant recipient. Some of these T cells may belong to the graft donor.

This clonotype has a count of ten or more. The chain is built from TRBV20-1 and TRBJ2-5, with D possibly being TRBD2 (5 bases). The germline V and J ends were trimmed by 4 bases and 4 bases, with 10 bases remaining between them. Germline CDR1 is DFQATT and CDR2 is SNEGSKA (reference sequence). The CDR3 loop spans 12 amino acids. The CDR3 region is CSAIGLGETQYF. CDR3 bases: TGCAGTGCTATTGGACTTGGAGAGACCCAGTACTTC.

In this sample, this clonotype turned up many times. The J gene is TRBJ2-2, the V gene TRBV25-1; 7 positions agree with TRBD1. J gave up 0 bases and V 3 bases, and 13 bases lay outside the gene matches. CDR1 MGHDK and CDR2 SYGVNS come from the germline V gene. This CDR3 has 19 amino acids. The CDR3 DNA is TGTGCCAGCAGTGATATCCCCTCGGACAGGACCCCGAACACCGGGGAGCTGTTTTTT. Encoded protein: CASSDIPSDRTPNTGELFF.

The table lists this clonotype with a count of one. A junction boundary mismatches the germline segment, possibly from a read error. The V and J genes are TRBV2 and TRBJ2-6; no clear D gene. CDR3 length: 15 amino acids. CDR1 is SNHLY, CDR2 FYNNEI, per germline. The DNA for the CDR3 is TGCGCCAGCAGTGAAAGATACTCTAGGGCCAACGTCCTGACTTTC. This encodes CASSERYSRANVLTF.

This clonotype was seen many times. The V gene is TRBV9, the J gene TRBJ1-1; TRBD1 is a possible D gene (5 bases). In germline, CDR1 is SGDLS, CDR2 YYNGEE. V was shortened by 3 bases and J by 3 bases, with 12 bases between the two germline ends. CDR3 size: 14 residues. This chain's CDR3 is CASSGRDVDTEAFF. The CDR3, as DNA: TGTGCCAGCAGCGGCCGGGACGTCGACACTGAAGCTTTCTTT.

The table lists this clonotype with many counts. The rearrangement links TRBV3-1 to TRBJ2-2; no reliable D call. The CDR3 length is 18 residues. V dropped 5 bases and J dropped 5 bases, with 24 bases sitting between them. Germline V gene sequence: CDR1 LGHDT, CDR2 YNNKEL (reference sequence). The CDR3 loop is CASSMAAPISGLTGELFF. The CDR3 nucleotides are TGTGCCAGCAGCATGGCGGCTCCCATTTCAGGCTTGACCGGGGAGCTGTTTTTT.

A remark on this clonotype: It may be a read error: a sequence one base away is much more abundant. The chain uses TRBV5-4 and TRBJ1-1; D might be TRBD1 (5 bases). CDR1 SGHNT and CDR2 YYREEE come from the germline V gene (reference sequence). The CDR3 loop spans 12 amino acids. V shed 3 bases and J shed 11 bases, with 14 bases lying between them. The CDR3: CASSYRREGAFF. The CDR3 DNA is TGTGCCAGCAGCTATCGCAGGGAGGGGGCTTTCTTT.

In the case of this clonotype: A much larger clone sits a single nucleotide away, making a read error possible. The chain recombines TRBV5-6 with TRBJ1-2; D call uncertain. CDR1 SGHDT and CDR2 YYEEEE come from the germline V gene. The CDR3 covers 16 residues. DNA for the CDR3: TGTACCAGCCTGGTAAGCAATAGTCGAAAGACCTATGGCTACACCTTC. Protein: CTSLVSNSRKTYGYTF.

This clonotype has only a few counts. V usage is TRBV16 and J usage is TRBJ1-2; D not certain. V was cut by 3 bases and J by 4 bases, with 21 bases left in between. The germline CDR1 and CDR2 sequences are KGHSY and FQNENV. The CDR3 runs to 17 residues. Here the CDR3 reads CASSHNTVVRKTYGYTF. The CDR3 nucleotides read TGTGCCAGCAGCCACAATACGGTCGTTAGAAAGACCTATGGCTACACCTTC.

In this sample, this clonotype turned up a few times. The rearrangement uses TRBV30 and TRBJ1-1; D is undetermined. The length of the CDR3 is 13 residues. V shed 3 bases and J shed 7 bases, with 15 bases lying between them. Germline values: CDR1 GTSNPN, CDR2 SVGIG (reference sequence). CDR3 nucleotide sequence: TGTGCCTGGAGCGAATCCCAGGCCAATGAAGCTTTCTTT. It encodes CAWSESQANEAFF.

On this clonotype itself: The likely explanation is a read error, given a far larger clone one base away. The CDR3 DNA reads TGTGCCAGCAGCCCCCCGGGAGGGACGTACGAGCAGCACTTC. It codes for CASSPPGGTYEQHF. The J gene is TRBJ2-4, the V gene TRBV7-3, with TRBD2 matching 8 bases. Germline CDR1 and CDR2: SGHTA and FQGTGA. CDR3 size: 14 residues. The variable domain in full, with the rest retrieved from reference TRBV7-3 and TRBJ2-4, is GAGVSQTPSNKVTEKGKYVELRCDPISGHTALYWYRQSLGQGPEFLIYFQGTGAADDSGLPNDRFFAVRPEGSVSTLKIQRTERGDSAVYLCASSPPGGTYEQHFGAGTRLSVL.

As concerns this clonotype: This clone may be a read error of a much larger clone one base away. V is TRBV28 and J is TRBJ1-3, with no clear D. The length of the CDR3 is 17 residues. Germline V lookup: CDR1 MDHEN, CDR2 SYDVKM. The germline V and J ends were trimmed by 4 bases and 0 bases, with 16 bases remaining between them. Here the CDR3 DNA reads TGTGCCAGCAGTTCCCTTGGGTCTGGGAGCTCTGGAAACACCATATATTTT. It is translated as CASSSLGSGSSGNTIYF.

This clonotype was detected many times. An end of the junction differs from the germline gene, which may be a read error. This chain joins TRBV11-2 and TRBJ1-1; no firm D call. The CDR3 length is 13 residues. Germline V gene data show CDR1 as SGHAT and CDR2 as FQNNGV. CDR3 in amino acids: CASSPRPGPISNF. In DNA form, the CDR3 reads TGTGCCAGCAGCCCCAGGCCGGGCCCCATAAGCAACTTT.

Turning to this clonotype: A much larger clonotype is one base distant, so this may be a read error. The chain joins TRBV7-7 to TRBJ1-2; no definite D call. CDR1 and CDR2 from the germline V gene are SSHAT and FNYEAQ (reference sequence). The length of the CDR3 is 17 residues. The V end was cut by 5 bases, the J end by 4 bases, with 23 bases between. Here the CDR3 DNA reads TGTGCCAGCAGCGTCCTGCTTAAGTGCCGAAGGACCTATGGCTACACCTTC. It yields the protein CASSVLLKCRRTYGYTF. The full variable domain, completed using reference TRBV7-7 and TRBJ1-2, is GAGVSQSPRYKVTKRGQDVTLRCDPISSHATLYWYQQALGQGPEFLTYFNYEAQPDKSGLPSDRFSAERPEGSISTLTIQRTEQRDSAMYRCASSVLLKCRRTYGYTFGSGTRLTVV.

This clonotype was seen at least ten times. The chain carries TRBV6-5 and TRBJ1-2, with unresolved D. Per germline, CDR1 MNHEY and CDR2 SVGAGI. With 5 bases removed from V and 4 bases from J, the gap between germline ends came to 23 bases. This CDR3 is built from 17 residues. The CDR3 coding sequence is TGTGCCAGCAGTAGTAAGTTCTCTATGCGAAAGACCTATGGCTACACCTTC. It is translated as CASSSKFSMRKTYGYTF.

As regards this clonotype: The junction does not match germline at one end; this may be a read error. CDR3 DNA sequence: TGTGCCATCAGTTTGGGGGGTTATGGCTACACCTTC. Protein product: CAISLGGYGYTF. The J gene is TRBJ1-2, the V gene TRBV27, with D possibly TRBD1 on 5 matching bases. CDR3 length equals 12 residues. Germline V CDR1 and CDR2: MNHEY, SMNVEV (reference sequence).